The 14 T cell receptor beta chains reported below all come from one sample, sequenced in a study of cytomegalovirus exposure and HLA in healthy donors. 60 Vbeta and 13 Jbeta primers were used in PCR. Some clones are missing from TCRdb's copy, which holds only in-frame ones; the method was immunoSEQ multiplex PCR. The specimen's table records 60,000 to 70,000 clones. The sequenced material came from PBMCs. These receptors all come from a man aged 25-40 years in good health and CMV-seropositive.

This CDR3 is CASSPHYEQYF. In nucleotides, the CDR3 is TGTGCCAGCAGCCCACATTACGAGCAGTACTTC. V and J are TRBV11-3 and TRBJ2-7, with unresolved D. Per the germline V gene, CDR1 is SGHNT and CDR2 is YENEEA. CDR3 size: 11 residues. V was clipped by 5 bases and J by 4 bases, with 6 bases between them.

The chain has TRBV5-1 and TRBJ2-5; D gene uncertain. The V end lost 6 bases, the J end lost 4 bases, and 13 bases lay between the germline ends. Germline V gene sequence: CDR1 SGHRS, CDR2 YFSETQ. The CDR3 is 13 residues long. This CDR3 is CASKSLGGETQYF. Written as DNA, the CDR3 is TGCGCCAGCAAATCCCTCGGTGGAGAGACCCAGTACTTC.

The J gene is TRBJ2-3, the V gene TRBV18; 8 positions match TRBD1. The V segment lost 3 bases and the J segment 4 bases; nucleotides outside the gene matches: 12. This CDR3 has 17 residues. Germline values: CDR1 KGHSH, CDR2 LQKENI. CDR3 DNA sequence: TGTGCCAGCTCACCGATAGCGACAGGGGAAAGGGCAGATACGCAGTATTTT. Translating it yields CASSPIATGERADTQYF.

V usage is TRBV6-5 and J usage is TRBJ2-7; 7 nucleotides match TRBD1. Germline assignment: CDR1 MNHEY and CDR2 SVGAGI. This CDR3 spans 14 amino acids. The V gene end was trimmed by 5 bases and the J gene end by 2 bases; junction bases not matched to a gene: 6. CDR3 residues: CASSTRQGPYEQYF. The DNA for the CDR3 is TGTGCCAGCAGTACACGACAGGGCCCCTACGAGCAGTACTTC.

This chain links TRBV2 with TRBJ1-5; D remains unclear. CDR3 length: 13 amino acids. The V gene's germline CDR1 is SNHLY and CDR2 FYNNEI. With 6 bases removed from V and 7 bases from J, the gap between germline ends came to 13 bases. The CDR3 loop is CASRGKGGQPQHF. The CDR3 DNA follows: TGTGCCAGCAGAGGAAAAGGCGGGCAGCCCCAGCATTTT. The whole variable domain, remainder taken from reference TRBV2 and TRBJ1-5, is EPEVTQTPSHQVTQMGQEVILRCVPISNHLYFYWYRQILGQKVEFLVSFYNNEISEKSEIFDDQFSVERPDGSNFTLKIRSTKLEDSAMYFCASRGKGGQPQHFGDGTRLSIL.

A remark on this clone: The sample carries other DNA sequences with the same CDR3. V and J are TRBV6-5 and TRBJ2-6; a weak D match, TRBD1 (6 bases). This CDR3 region has 14 residues. Trimming removed 6 bases from V and 0 bases from J, with 6 bases in between. CDR1 MNHEY and CDR2 SVGAGI come from the germline V gene. CDR3 protein: CASRQGSGANVLTF. CDR3 sequence (DNA): TGTGCCAGCAGACAGGGCTCTGGGGCCAACGTCCTGACTTTC.

The rearrangement links TRBV10-3 to TRBJ2-7, with D perhaps TRBD2 (6 bases). The CDR3 extends over 16 amino acids. Between the trimmed V and J ends, which lost 3 bases and 0 bases, there was a span of 15 bases. CDR1 is ENHRY, CDR2 SYGVKD, per germline. The CDR3: CAISDVIGGASYEQYF. CDR3 DNA: TGTGCCATCAGTGATGTCATAGGCGGGGCCTCCTACGAGCAGTACTTC.

The CDR3 here is CASSVSPDNSPLHF. The CDR3 bases are TGTGCCAGCAGCGTATCTCCCGATAATTCACCCCTCCACTTT. This chain uses TRBV9 with TRBJ1-6; D gene ambiguous. Germline V gene sequence: CDR1 SGDLS, CDR2 YYNGEE. The CDR3 runs 14 residues. The V gene lost 1 base and the J gene lost 5 bases, with 7 bases spanning the gap.

The J gene is TRBJ2-5, the V gene TRBV5-4; 10 positions agree with TRBD2. The CDR3 extends over 17 amino acids. Germline values: CDR1 SGHNT, CDR2 YYREEE (reference sequence). V dropped 0 bases and J dropped 2; count of bases not matched to a gene: 7. The CDR3 nucleotides read TGTGCCAGCAGCTTGGGTCTAGCGGGGGCAATACAAGAGACCCAGTACTTC. Translating gives CASSLGLAGAIQETQYF.

V usage is TRBV9 and J usage is TRBJ2-1, with D maybe TRBD1 (5 bases). Trimming shortened V by 0 bases and J by 5 bases, and 12 bases separated the two germline ends. This CDR3 has 15 residues. Germline assignment: CDR1 SGDLS and CDR2 YYNGEE. The CDR3 DNA reads TGTGCCAGCAGCGTAGTTTGGGGCCCCGACAATGAGCAGTTCTTC. This translates into CASSVVWGPDNEQFF. Filled out from reference TRBV9 and TRBJ2-1, the complete variable domain reads DSGVTQTPKHLITATGQRVTLRCSPRSGDLSVYWYQQSLDQGLQFLIQYYNGEERAKGNILERFSAQQFPDLHSELNLSSLELGDSALYFCASSVVWGPDNEQFFGPGTRLTVL.

The rearrangement links TRBV5-1 to TRBJ1-6; D remains ambiguous. The CDR3 spans 16 residues. Germline CDR1 is SGHRS and CDR2 is YFSETQ. The V end lost 0 bases, the J end lost 5 bases, and 12 bases lay between the germline ends. In DNA form, the CDR3 reads TGCGCCAGCAGCTTGGTACCTAGTGGAGATAATTCACCCCTCCACTTT. Encoded protein: CASSLVPSGDNSPLHF.

The chain employs TRBV5-3 and TRBJ2-5; TRBD1 aligns across 12 bases. TRBV5-3 is identified as an open reading frame with a role that is uncertain. The ends lost 5 bases at V and 7 bases at J; junction bases unmatched: 9. This CDR3 contains 15 residues. The chain's CDR3 is CARRSGTGGFRTQYF. The CDR3, as DNA: TGTGCCAGAAGGTCCGGGACAGGGGGCTTCAGGACCCAGTACTTC.

The chain recombines TRBV25-1 with TRBJ2-4, with TRBD1 matching 9 bases. J lost 9 bases, V lost 3 bases, and 9 bases had no gene match. This CDR3 spans 15 amino acids. Germline values: CDR1 MGHDK, CDR2 SYGVNS. The DNA of the CDR3 is TGTGCCAGCAGTGACCCAGGGGACAGGGACGGCATTCAGTACTTC. It specifies CASSDPGDRDGIQYF.

The chain carries TRBV2 and TRBJ1-5, with D tentatively TRBD1 (6 bases). Trimming cost V 7 bases and J 0 bases, with 13 bases left between them. Germline V gene data show CDR1 as SNHLY and CDR2 as FYNNEI. This CDR3 spans 15 amino acids. The CDR3 loop is CASTSRQVSNQPQHF. The CDR3 region has the DNA TGTGCCAGCACATCCCGACAGGTTAGCAATCAGCCCCAGCATTTT.